Below are 27 T cell receptor beta chains sequenced from a single sample in a study of regulatory T cells in long-lasting Graves disease. The sample's time point: newly diagnosed GD, antithyroid drugs for less than 3 months. Researchers made the TCR library from RNA that was extracted from PBMCs. TCR beta libraries were built with iRepertoire HTBI primers and Arm-PCR of CDR3 regions. TCRdb processed the multiplex PCR reads anew with MiXCR; each CDR3 protein has one entry. The sample lists about 420,000 distinct CDR3 sequences; about a sixth were seen once. The sample also formed part of further work on T cells in Graves' hyperthyroidism and ophthalmopathy.

The material was peripheral blood mononuclear cells (PBMCs), obtained at new diagnosis, from a patient treated with antithyroid drugs. The receptors originated from a woman under 30 with Graves disease.

This clonotype was counted a few times. This chain uses TRBV20-1 with TRBJ1-5; D is unclear. Trimming took off 7 bases at V and 4 bases at J, with 11 bases between the two ends. The germline V gene encodes CDR1 DFQATT and CDR2 SNEGSKA (reference sequence). The CDR3 loop spans 12 amino acids. CDR3 loop: CSVRAGNQPQHF. The CDR3 DNA reads as TGCAGTGTCCGGGCCGGAAATCAGCCCCAGCATTTT.

The sample holds a few counts of this clonotype. This sequence joins TRBV6-2 or TRBV6-3 and TRBJ2-1; D ambiguous. V was shortened by 7 bases and J by 1 base, with 14 bases between the two germline ends. The CDR3 contains 15 residues. Germline CDR1 reads MNHEY; CDR2 reads SVGEGT. The CDR3 here is CASNKAFGSYNEQFF. The CDR3 DNA reads TGTGCCAGCAACAAAGCTTTCGGGTCCTACAATGAGCAGTTCTTC.

The rearrangement links TRBV9 to TRBJ2-2; no clear D gene. The germline V gene encodes CDR1 SGDLS and CDR2 YYNGEE. The CDR3 runs 16 residues. V was pared by 0 bases and J by 5 bases, with 14 bases between. For the CDR3, the DNA is TGTGCCAGCAGCGTAGAGATGCGGATCTTTACCGGGGAGCTGTTTTTT. Translated: CASSVEMRIFTGELFF. Full variable domain (rest looked up from reference TRBV9 and TRBJ2-2): DSGVTQTPKHLITATGQRVTLRCSPRSGDLSVYWYQQSLDQGLQFLIQYYNGEERAKGNILERFSAQQFPDLHSELNLSSLELGDSALYFCASSVEMRIFTGELFFGEGSRLTVL.

CDR3 sequence reads: CASSYDGRKNTEAFF. The CDR3 DNA follows: TGTGCCAGCAGTTACGACGGGAGGAAAAACACTGAAGCTTTCTTT. The chain has TRBV6-2 or TRBV6-3 and TRBJ1-1; D is undetermined. Germline loops: CDR1 MNHEY, CDR2 SVGEGT. The CDR3 sequence is 15 residues long. V lost 2 bases, J lost 2 bases, and 12 bases lay in between.

This clonotype has a count of ten or more. The genes are TRBV2 and TRBJ1-2; perhaps TRBD1 as D (5 bases). Germline loops: CDR1 SNHLY, CDR2 FYNNEI. Trimming stripped 6 bases from V and 8 bases from J, with 13 bases between. CDR3 length: 12 residues. The CDR3 is CASRQGLRGYTF. The CDR3 DNA reads TGTGCCAGCAGGCAGGGACTACGGGGCTACACCTTC.

This clonotype was recorded many times. Its ends do not fully match the called genes, so a read error is possible. The chain links TRBV5-1 to TRBJ2-3; TRBD2 matches 10 bases. CDR3 length equals 16 residues. From germline, CDR1 is SGHRS and CDR2 YFSETQ. CDR3 bases: TGTGCCAGCAGCTTGAGGACTAGCGGTTCCACAGATACGCAGTATTTT. Its protein product is CASSLRTSGSTDTQYF.

The gene calls are TRBV27 and TRBJ2-7; D perhaps matches TRBD2 (5 bases). With 6 bases removed from V and 6 bases from J, the gap between germline ends came to 24 bases. There are 16 residues in the CDR3. CDR1 and CDR2 (germline): MNHEY, SMNVEV (reference sequence). Here the CDR3 DNA reads TGTGCCAGCAGACCCCCCAGGCGGGTAAGTGTCGGCGAGCAGTACTTC. Translating gives CASRPPRRVSVGEQYF.

This clonotype has ten or more counts. The chain joins TRBV5-1 to TRBJ1-2; D call uncertain. Germline CDR1 SGHRS, CDR2 YFSETQ. There are 14 residues in the CDR3. Trimming took 2 bases from V and 2 from J, leaving 10 bases between them. CDR3 amino acids: CASSFGTENYGYTF. The CDR3, as DNA: TGCGCCAGCAGCTTTGGTACAGAAAACTATGGCTACACCTTC.

The table lists this clonotype with many counts. The CDR3 is CASSWSGGSNQPQHF. The CDR3 DNA reads as TGTGCCAGCAGTTGGTCAGGGGGGAGCAATCAGCCCCAGCATTTT. This chain joins TRBV27 and TRBJ1-5; 7 bases are shared with TRBD1. This CDR3 spans 15 amino acids. The germline V gene has CDR1 MNHEY and CDR2 SMNVEV (reference sequence). The junction had 4 bases not matched to a gene; V was cut back by 4 bases and J by 1 base.

The rearrangement links TRBV9 to TRBJ2-1, with 7 bases aligning to TRBD1. Germline CDR1 is SGDLS and CDR2 is YYNGEE. With 0 bases clipped from V and 4 bases from J, the junction kept 4 bases outside the gene matches. This CDR3 has 15 amino acids. Written as DNA, the CDR3 is TGTGCCAGCAGCGTAGAAGGGGGCAATTACAATGAGCAGTTCTTC. Its protein product is CASSVEGGNYNEQFF.

The genes are TRBV20-1 and TRBJ1-4; D is unclear. Germline V gene sequence: CDR1 DFQATT, CDR2 SNEGSKA (reference sequence). This CDR3 is 12 amino acids long. V lost 3 bases, J lost 8 bases, and 10 bases lay in between. This chain's CDR3 is CSASRGFEKLFF. For the CDR3, the DNA is TGCAGTGCTAGCCGCGGCTTCGAAAAACTGTTTTTT.

V gene TRBV12-3 or TRBV12-4 combines with J gene TRBJ2-4; D ambiguous. Trimming pared 6 bases from V and 1 base from J, leaving 7 bases between. The CDR3 is 13 residues long. The DNA of the CDR3 is TGTGCCAGCAGGGGGTTGGCCAAAAACATTCAGTACTTC. It encodes CASRGLAKNIQYF.

This clonotype was counted a few times. The junction shows a germline mismatch at one end, possibly a read error. V usage is TRBV3-1 and J usage is TRBJ2-7, with 8 bases identical to TRBD2. This CDR3 spans 13 amino acids. Germline-derived CDR1 and CDR2 are LGHDT and YNNKEL (reference sequence). The CDR3 sequence is CASSQGFAQREFF. CDR3 bases: TGTGCCAGCAGCCAAGGATTTGCCCAGCGGGAGTTTTTC.

As to this clonotype: One junction end does not reproduce the germline sequence, and a read error may be involved. This rearrangement joins TRBV5-6 to TRBJ2-3, with 8 nucleotides matching TRBD2. The CDR3 runs 17 residues. Germline lookup yields CDR1 SGHDT and CDR2 YYEEEE. The CDR3 sequence is CASSQVGGARRTDTQYF. In DNA form, the CDR3 reads TGCGCCAGCAGCCAAGTCGGGGGGGCCAGACGCACAGATACGCAGTATTTT.

This clonotype was recorded many times. The chain combines TRBV3-1 with TRBJ2-4, with D hard to call. Trimming took 3 bases from V and 5 from J, leaving 5 bases between them. This CDR3 has 12 residues. Germline lookup yields CDR1 LGHDT and CDR2 YNNKEL (reference sequence). CDR3 amino acids: CASSHKENIQYF. DNA of the CDR3: TGTGCCAGCAGCCATAAGGAAAACATTCAGTACTTC.

The chain employs TRBV9 and TRBJ2-5; 7 bases are shared with TRBD2. The V gene's germline CDR1 is SGDLS and CDR2 YYNGEE. V gave up 3 bases and J gave up 5 bases; unmatched junction bases: 4. The CDR3 has 13 amino acids. The DNA for the CDR3 is TGTGCCAGCAGCGGATTACTAGCGGAGACCCAGTACTTC. Its protein is CASSGLLAETQYF.

For this clonotype: A read error is possible here, since a much larger clone lies one base away. The chain carries TRBV7-2 and TRBJ2-1; TRBD2 matches at 11 bases. Germline values: CDR1 SGHTA, CDR2 FQGNSA. The CDR3 runs to 16 residues. The V segment lost 5 bases and the J segment 15 bases; nucleotides outside the gene matches: 18. CDR3 region: CASSRTVAGGQTGTFF. For the CDR3, the DNA is TGTGCCAGCAGCCGTACGGTAGCGGGAGGGCAAACTGGCACGTTCTTC.

In its sample, this clonotype was seen many times. The chain employs TRBV11-3 and TRBJ2-7; 13 positions match TRBD2. V lost 3 bases, J lost 6 bases, and 11 bases stayed unmatched. Germline V gives CDR1 SGHNT, CDR2 YENEEA. The CDR3 length is 17 residues. CDR3 sequence: CASSLGELAGGATEQYF. The CDR3 nucleotides are TGTGCCAGCAGCTTGGGGGAACTAGCGGGAGGGGCGACCGAGCAGTACTTC.

Note on this clonotype: A clone one base away is much larger, so this may be a read error. This rearrangement joins TRBV7-9 to TRBJ2-5, with D possibly being TRBD1 or TRBD2 (5 bases each). V was trimmed by 5 bases and J by 5 bases, leaving 21 bases between them. Germline CDR1 is SEHNR and CDR2 is FQNEAQ (reference sequence). This CDR3 is built from 16 residues. The CDR3 DNA follows: TGTGCCAGCAGCCCTTTGGGGACCGTAAAAGGGGAGACCCAGTACTTC. Translating gives CASSPLGTVKGETQYF.

In this sample, this clonotype turned up many times. The gene calls are TRBV7-3 and TRBJ2-7; the D call may be TRBD1 or TRBD2 (5 bases each). CDR1 and CDR2 (germline): SGHTA, FQGTGA. V lost 3 bases and J 3 bases, leaving 9 bases between the germline ends. The length of the CDR3 is 13 residues. DNA for the CDR3: TGTGCCAGCAGCTTCGGGACCAACTACGAGCAGTACTTC. Protein sequence: CASSFGTNYEQYF.

This clonotype appeared many times. The chain is built from TRBV14 and TRBJ2-1, with D uncertain. V was trimmed by 4 bases and J by 5 bases, leaving 6 bases between them. This CDR3 spans 12 amino acids. CDR1 and CDR2 (germline): SGHDN, FVKESK. CDR3 loop: CASSPNNNEQFF. CDR3 nucleotides: TGTGCCAGCAGCCCCAATAACAATGAGCAGTTCTTC.

This clonotype was picked up many times. The rearrangement links TRBV12-3 or TRBV12-4 to TRBJ2-1; TRBD2 aligns across 10 bases. V shed 3 bases and J 5 bases; nucleotides not matched to a gene: 4. CDR3 length: 15 amino acids. In nucleotides, the CDR3 is TGTGCCAGCAGTTTTGATAGCGGGAGGAACAATGAGCAGTTCTTC. Translating gives CASSFDSGRNNEQFF.

In this sample, this clonotype turned up a few times. The chain uses TRBV6-1 and TRBJ1-5; the match to TRBD1 covers 7 bases. Unmatched junction bases numbered 6, after V lost 9 bases and J lost 1 base. The CDR3 length is 14 residues. From germline, CDR1 is MNHNS and CDR2 SASEGT. The DNA of the CDR3 is TGTGCCAGTCTATCAGGGGGGAGCAATCAGCCCCAGCATTTT. Translating it yields CASLSGGSNQPQHF.

This clonotype was counted many times. The chain couples TRBV12-3 or TRBV12-4 to TRBJ1-2; the match to TRBD1 covers 8 bases. The trim removed 3 bases at V and 8 bases at J, leaving 5 bases unmatched. This CDR3 has 13 residues. The CDR3 nucleotides read TGTGCCAGCAGTTTGGTGACAGGGGAAGGCTACACCTTC. Its translation: CASSLVTGEGYTF.

This clonotype was seen many times. This rearrangement joins TRBV20-1 to TRBJ1-2, with a tentative D call TRBD1 (6 bases). The CDR3 covers 15 residues. The germline V and J ends were trimmed by 1 base and 4 bases, with 16 bases remaining between them. Germline V CDR1 and CDR2: DFQATT, SNEGSKA (reference sequence). The CDR3, as DNA: TGCAGTGCTAGAGCGGACAGCCTCACCCCCTATGGCTACACCTTC. This codes for CSARADSLTPYGYTF.

The chain joins TRBV27 to TRBJ1-6; a possible D gene is TRBD1 (5 bases). CDR1 MNHEY and CDR2 SMNVEV come from the germline V gene (reference sequence). The CDR3 covers 17 residues. V lost 2 bases and J 3 bases, leaving 14 bases between the germline ends. The CDR3 here is CASSLVGQGVYNSPLHF. The DNA for the CDR3 is TGTGCCAGCAGTTTAGTGGGGCAGGGTGTCTATAATTCACCCCTCCACTTT.

This clonotype was seen a handful of times. The rearrangement links TRBV2 to TRBJ2-2; the D gene is possibly TRBD1 (5 bases). V dropped 5 bases and J dropped 6 bases, with 10 bases sitting between them. CDR1 is SNHLY and CDR2 is FYNNEI in the germline V gene. CDR3 size: 13 residues. The DNA for the CDR3 is TGTGCCAGCAGTACCAGGGCGTCCGGGGAGCTGTTTTTT. Its translation: CASSTRASGELFF.